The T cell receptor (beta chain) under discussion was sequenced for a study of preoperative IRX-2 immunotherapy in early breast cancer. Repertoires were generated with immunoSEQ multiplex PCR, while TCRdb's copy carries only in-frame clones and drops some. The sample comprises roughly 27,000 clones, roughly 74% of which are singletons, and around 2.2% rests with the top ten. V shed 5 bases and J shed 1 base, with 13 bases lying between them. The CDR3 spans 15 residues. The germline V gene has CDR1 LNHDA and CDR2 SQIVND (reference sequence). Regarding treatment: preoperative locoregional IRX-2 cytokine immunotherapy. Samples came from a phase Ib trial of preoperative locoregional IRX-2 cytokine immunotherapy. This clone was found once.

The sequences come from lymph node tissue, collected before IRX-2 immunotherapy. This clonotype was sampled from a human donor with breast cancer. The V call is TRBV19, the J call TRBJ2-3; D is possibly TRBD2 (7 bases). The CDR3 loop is CASSPGGQGTDTQYF. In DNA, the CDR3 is TGTGCCAGTAGTCCCGGGGGGCAGGGCACAGATACGCAGTATTTT.